This TCR beta chain was sequenced during a study of vaccination effects on CD4 cells after COVID-19. The wider study: Post-vaccine draws lagged the second dose by a median of 72 days.

V trimming: 6 bases; J trimming: 5 bases; junction bases outside the gene matches: 1. CDR3 length: 13 residues. Germline V lookup: CDR1 SNHLY, CDR2 FYNNEI. Using immunoSEQ multiplex PCR, the repertoire was profiled, and TCRdb retains in-frame clones only, with some absent. The table records fewer than 25,000 clones, about 70% of them present only once. As regards this clone: Its antigen is still unknown.

Prior to sequencing, the ViraFEST assay stimulated PBMC with viral peptide pools, which expanded the antigen-specific CD4+ T cells. When ten to eleven days of culture had elapsed, CD4+ T cells were isolated. As their vaccination, participants received two doses of either BNT162b2 or mRNA-1273. The sequenced sample was CD4+ T cells from PBMCs cultured with SARS-CoV-2 spike peptides, obtained after COVID-19 vaccination. The source is a human donor who received a COVID-19 vaccine. This chain joins TRBV2 and TRBJ2-2, with TRBD2 identical over 9 bases. This CDR3 is CASRRGGTGELFF. The CDR3 coding sequence is TGTGCCAGCAGGCGGGGGGGGACCGGGGAGCTGTTTTTT.